This T cell receptor beta chain was recorded in a study of regulatory T cells in long-lasting Graves disease (dated by TCRdb to the early 2020s). Broadly, across the study: Patients with newly diagnosed Graves' disease had been on antithyroid drugs for under 3 months. A total of around 33 samples were covered by TCR sequencing, comprising some 13 persistent and around 20 newly diagnosed Graves' disease patients. The study was registered as a clinical trial and conducted in China. Patients with persistent Graves' disease were compared with patients with newly diagnosed Graves' disease using TCR sequencing and RNA sequencing of peripheral blood. Overall study outcomes, separate from this receptor: The authors noted that the small sample size was a limitation that may lower accuracy. Sequencing and analysis were restricted to the TCR beta chain. Peripheral blood alone was examined, since thyroid tissue, which constituted the primary lesion, could not be accessed. Compared with newly diagnosed patients, persistent Graves' disease patients had lower TCR Shannon entropy and fewer highly expanded clones, which suggests clonal expansion. A larger number of public clonotypes was shared among persistent patients (about 2,700) than among newly diagnosed patients (roughly 930).

Libraries were constructed by multiplex PCR. The sample was run on an Illumina HiSeq 4000. To build TCR beta libraries, CDR3 regions were amplified by Arm-PCR using iRepertoire HTBI primers. Gel purification was performed on PCR products prior to sequencing. The paper's data handling went like this. Gene usage analysis of CDR3 amino acid clonotypes used the 62 TRBV and 14 to 15 TRBJ segments found across samples. COPE and FqMerger were used to merge the filtered high-quality paired reads into contigs. Contigs were aligned with BLAST to IMGT TRBV, TRBD and TRBJ reference genes, and CDR3 was defined per IMGT. Any clonotype with a frequency above 0.1% was classified as a highly expanded clone. Shannon entropy served as the measure of repertoire diversity, while the Gini coefficient captured V-J evenness. Clonotypes shared by more than one individual were considered public. TCRdb handled the public reads itself, with Q25 trimming in fastp and clone calling in MiXCR, and kept productive beta chains. Every distinct CDR3 protein forms one entry, paired with its most common genes and DNA. In this record, the V and J calls reflect TCRdb's handling and not the investigators' own analysis. The sample contains about 470,000 distinct CDR3 sequences, about a sixth of them found a single time. Of the sample, over 9% is held by the ten largest clones.

The time point label for this specimen denotes: newly diagnosed GD, antithyroid drugs for less than 3 months. For both TCR sequencing and RNA sequencing, RNA was extracted from PBMCs in TRIzol. The diagnosis of Graves' disease was made according to American Thyroid Association guidelines. Patients for the study were recruited at an endocrinology department in Xi'an, China. From each patient, 7.5 to 9.5 milliliters of peripheral blood was collected into an EDTA anticoagulant tube. PBMCs were isolated by Ficoll Paque Plus density gradient separation without further T cell sorting. An Agilent 2100 Bioanalyzer and agarose gel were used to check RNA quality, and a NanoDrop 2000 was used to measure RNA concentration. Worth noting for this clonotype: Its target antigen remains unknown. No base-level quality is on record; no much larger clone is a single base apart.

These same records also appear under a second study, on T cells in Graves' hyperthyroidism and ophthalmopathy. The second paper further reports: Graves' hyperthyroidism was defined as stable when no progression to ophthalmopathy occurred over 18 months of follow-up. Hyperthyroidism patients were aged 18 to 65 years and newly diagnosed, with disease duration of less than 2 months. Patients with uncontrolled infections, other autoimmune diseases, pregnancy or lactation were excluded. Diagnoses relied on clinical symptoms, serum thyroxine and TRAb, thyroid ultrasound and orbital computed tomography. For the first round of RT-PCR on the TCR CDR3, the HTBI primer set was used together with the Qiagen OneStep RT-PCR kit. Most expanded thyroid clonotypes (frequency above 0.001) were also detected in blood, a finding suggesting that blood repertoires may reflect thyroid immune responses. A model built on a 13 V-J signature distinguished ophthalmopathy from stable hyperthyroidism, reaching about 89% sensitivity and 81.08% specificity in cross-validation and 80%/75% in testing. In validation, the model predicted progression to ophthalmopathy with 60% to 71% sensitivity and 72.22% specificity, a median of 6.5 months before onset. To identify TCR V-J signatures that set the groups apart, the researchers used a discovery cohort of 100 or so patients, made up of some 41 with Graves' ophthalmopathy and about 59 with stable Graves' hyperthyroidism. Prospective prediction of ophthalmopathy was tested in an independent validation cohort of approximately 19 hyperthyroidism patients and some 17 patients who later progressed to ophthalmopathy. The roughly 99 discovery patients were divided at random into training and test sets in a 7:3 ratio. In six Graves' hyperthyroidism patients, the study also compared T-cell repertoires from thyroid tissue with T-cell repertoires from blood. After sampling, hyperthyroidism patients received methimazole starting at 30 mg daily, and ophthalmopathy patients received high-dose intravenous methylprednisolone. A second multiplex PCR round built the libraries, followed by size selection and purification. The libraries were sequenced on an Illumina HiSeq2000 using paired-end 100 bp reads. SOAPnuke was used to process the raw data, with reads discarded if the reads contained adapters or uncalled bases, had a mean Phred below 15, or lacked an exact constant-primer or identifier match. High-quality paired reads were merged using COPE v1.2.5, and each unique nucleotide sequence was defined as a clonotype. MiTCR v1.1 was used to align clonotypes to the IMGT TRBV, TRBD and TRBJ reference segments. The analysis included only V-J combinations with a frequency above 0.0001, which together covered over 98% of the repertoires. A TCS score was defined as the ratio between F50 (clonal expansion) and ExV (chaos), using BLOSUM62-based TCRdist between CDR3 peptides within each V-J. Welch's t-statistics and random forest reduced 500 to 550 V-J features to roughly 13, which were used in a naive Bayes classifier (R e1071). Sample size was not statistically predetermined, and blinding of investigators to group allocation was not performed. TCR Vbeta CDR3 sequencing of some 140 peripheral blood samples (43 ophthalmopathy, 75 to 85 hyperthyroidism and 17 progressor patients) is reported in the paper.

The receptor was isolated from a man in his forties or fifties with Graves disease. Donor details come from another sample of the same person, matched by shared clones. Specimen: peripheral blood mononuclear cells (PBMCs), collected at new diagnosis, from a patient treated with antithyroid drugs.

CDR3 reads: CSVPGLNGADEQYF. The sequence in DNA is TGCAGCGTCCCGGGGTTAAACGGAGCGGACGAGCAGTACTTC. The chain is made from TRBV29-1 and TRBJ2-7; the D gene is possibly TRBD2, with 5 bases matching. From the cysteine through the phenylalanine, the CDR3 covers 14 amino acids. Left in the record is the CDR3 DNA by itself, 42 bases read in frame from the first base. V was cut back by 6 bases and J by 5 bases, leaving a gap of 20 bases between them. From a lookup of the germline V gene, CDR1 and CDR2 are SQVTM and ANQGSEA.